This paragraph reports one T cell receptor beta chain. The primer mix had 60 Vbeta and 13 Jbeta primers. Libraries were prepared by immunoSEQ multiplex PCR; TCRdb keeps only in-frame clonotypes and omits some of them. The repertoire consists of fewer than 100,000 clones, with 78% occurring once and the leading ten covering under 5%. The data belong to a study of cytomegalovirus exposure and HLA in healthy donors. This receptor was identified in a male donor in good health and CMV-seropositive. Sequenced sample: PBMCs.

The CDR3 here is CASTERAGVLTDTQYF. CDR3 DNA sequence: TGTGCCAGCACGGAACGAGCGGGAGTTCTCACAGATACGCAGTATTTT. The chain employs TRBV7-2 and TRBJ2-3; 8 bases are a match to TRBD2. V dropped 7 bases and J dropped 2; count of bases not matched to a gene: 11. The CDR3 consists of 16 residues. CDR1 SGHTA and CDR2 FQGNSA come from the germline V gene.